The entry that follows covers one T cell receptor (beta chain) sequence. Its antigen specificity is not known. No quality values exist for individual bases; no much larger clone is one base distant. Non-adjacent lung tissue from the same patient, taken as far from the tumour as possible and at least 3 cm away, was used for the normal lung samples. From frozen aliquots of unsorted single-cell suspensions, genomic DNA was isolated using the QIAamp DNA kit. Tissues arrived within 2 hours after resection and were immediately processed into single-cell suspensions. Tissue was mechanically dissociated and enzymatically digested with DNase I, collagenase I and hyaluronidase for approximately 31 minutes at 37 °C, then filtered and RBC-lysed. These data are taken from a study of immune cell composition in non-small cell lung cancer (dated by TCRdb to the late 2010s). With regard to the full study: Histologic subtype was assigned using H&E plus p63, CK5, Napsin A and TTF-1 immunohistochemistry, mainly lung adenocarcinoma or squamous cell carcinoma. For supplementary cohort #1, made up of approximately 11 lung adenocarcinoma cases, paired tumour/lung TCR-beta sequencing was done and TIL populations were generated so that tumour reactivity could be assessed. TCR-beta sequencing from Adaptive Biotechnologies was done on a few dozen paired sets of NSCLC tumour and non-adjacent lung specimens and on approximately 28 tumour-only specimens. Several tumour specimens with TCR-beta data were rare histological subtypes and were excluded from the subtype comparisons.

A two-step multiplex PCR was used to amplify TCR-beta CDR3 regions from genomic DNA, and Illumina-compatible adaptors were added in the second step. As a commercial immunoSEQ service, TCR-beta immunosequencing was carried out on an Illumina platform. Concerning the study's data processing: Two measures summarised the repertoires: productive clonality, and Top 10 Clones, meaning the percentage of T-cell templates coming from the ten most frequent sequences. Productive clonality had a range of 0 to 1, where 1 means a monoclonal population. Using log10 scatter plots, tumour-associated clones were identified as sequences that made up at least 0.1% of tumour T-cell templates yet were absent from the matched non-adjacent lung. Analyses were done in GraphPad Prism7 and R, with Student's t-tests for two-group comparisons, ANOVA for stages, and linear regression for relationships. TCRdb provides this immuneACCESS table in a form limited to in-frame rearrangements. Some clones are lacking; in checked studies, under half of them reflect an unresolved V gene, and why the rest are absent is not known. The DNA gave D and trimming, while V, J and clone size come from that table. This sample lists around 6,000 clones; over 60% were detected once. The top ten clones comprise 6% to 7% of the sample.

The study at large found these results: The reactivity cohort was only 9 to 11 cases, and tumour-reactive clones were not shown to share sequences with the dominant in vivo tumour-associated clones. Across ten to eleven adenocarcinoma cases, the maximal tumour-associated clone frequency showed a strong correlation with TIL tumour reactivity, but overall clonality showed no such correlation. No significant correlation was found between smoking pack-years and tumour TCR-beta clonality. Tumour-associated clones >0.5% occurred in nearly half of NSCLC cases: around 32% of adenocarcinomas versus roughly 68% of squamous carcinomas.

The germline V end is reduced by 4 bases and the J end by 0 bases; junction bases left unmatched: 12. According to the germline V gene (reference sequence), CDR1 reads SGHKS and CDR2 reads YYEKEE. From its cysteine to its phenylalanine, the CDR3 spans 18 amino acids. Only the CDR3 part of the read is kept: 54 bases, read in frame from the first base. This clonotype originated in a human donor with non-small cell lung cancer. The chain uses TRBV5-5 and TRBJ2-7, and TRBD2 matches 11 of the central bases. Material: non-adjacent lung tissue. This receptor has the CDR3 CASSQEPTSGASSYEQYF. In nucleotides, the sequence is TGTGCCAGCAGCCAAGAACCGACTAGCGGGGCTAGCTCCTACGAGCAGTACTTC.